These T cell receptor beta chains were read from a single sample in a study of OX40 agonist ivuxolimab in advanced cancers. Repertoires were generated with immunoSEQ multiplex PCR, while TCRdb's copy carries only in-frame clones and drops some. This sample has more than 60,000 clones, with 85% to 90% found just once. The sample here was CD4+ or CD8+ T cells sorted from blood, taken in a trial of the OX40 agonist ivuxolimab. The origin of the receptors is an adult with an advanced solid tumor such as melanoma, head and neck, liver or kidney cancer. Each CDR3 is given with its conserved first and last residue. D genes are given only for firm matches. Part of the rows lack a size; the others show once, few, many or a class for expanded clones.

length | size | J | V | D | CDR3 | DNA
14 | NA | TRBJ2-3 | TRBV7-2 | NA | CASGLTPSTDTQYF | TGTGCCAGCGGGCTAACTCCTAGCACAGATACGCAGTATTTT
15 | NA | TRBJ2-1 | TRBV30 | TRBD2 | CAWSPGLAGVREQFF | TGTGCCTGGAGCCCTGGACTAGCGGGAGTACGGGAGCAGTTCTTC
14 | NA | TRBJ1-1 | TRBV5-5 | NA | CASTFRTQGTEAFF | TGTGCCAGCACCTTTCGGACTCAAGGTACTGAAGCTTTCTTT
11 | few | TRBJ2-7 | TRBV10-3 | NA | CAISDPYEQYF | TGTGCCATCAGTGACCCCTACGAGCAGTACTTC
15 | NA | TRBJ2-1 | TRBV7-2 | TRBD2 | CASSPTSGGAGEQFF | TGTGCCAGCAGCCCGACTAGCGGGGGGGCGGGTGAGCAGTTCTTC
14 | few | TRBJ2-2 | TRBV21-1 | NA | CASSKSWDTGELFF | TGTGCCAGCAGCAAAAGCTGGGACACCGGGGAGCTGTTTTTT
14 | NA | TRBJ1-2 | TRBV7-9 | NA | CASSLGDANYGYTF | TGTGCCAGCAGCTTGGGCGATGCTAACTATGGCTACACCTTC
14 | NA | TRBJ2-1 | TRBV10-3 | TRBD2 | CAISGTSAYNEQFF | TGTGCCATCAGTGGGACTAGCGCCTACAATGAGCAGTTCTTC
13 | NA | TRBJ1-1 | TRBV2 | TRBD1 | CASRADRVIEAFF | TGTGCCAGCAGGGCCGACAGGGTTATTGAAGCTTTCTTT
17 | NA | TRBJ2-3 | TRBV21-1 | NA | CASRQQLRRASTDTQYF | TGTGCCAGCAGACAGCAGTTACGGAGAGCTAGCACAGATACGCAGTATTTT
15 | NA | TRBJ1-5 | TRBV19 | TRBD1 | CASHGTGGSGQPQHF | TGTGCCAGTCATGGGACAGGGGGTTCGGGGCAGCCCCAGCATTTT
17 | few | TRBJ1-1 | TRBV7-9 | NA | CASSLRDTARSNTEAFF | TGTGCCAGCAGCCTGCGGGACACAGCTAGGTCAAACACTGAAGCTTTCTTT
13 | few | TRBJ1-4 | TRBV19 | TRBD1 | CASNRGDNEKLFF | TGTGCCTCCAACAGGGGAGATAATGAAAAACTGTTTTTT
14 | few | TRBJ1-2 | TRBV10-3 | NA | CAISESGTDYGYTF | TGTGCCATCAGTGAGTCAGGCACGGACTATGGCTACACCTTC
13 | few | TRBJ2-7 | TRBV27 | NA | CASRRDSYYEQYF | TGTGCCAGCAGGCGGGACAGTTACTACGAGCAGTACTTC
13 | NA | TRBJ1-1 | TRBV19 | NA | CASKEVGNTEAFF | TGTGCCAGTAAGGAGGTTGGGAACACTGAAGCTTTCTTT